The subject of this entry is one T cell receptor (beta chain). The data originate from a study of blood T cell repertoires in COVID-19. Authors' data handling: Estimation of nucleated cell counts relied on the amplification of reference gene primers. Clones were sequenced by immunoSEQ multiplex PCR, and TCRdb holds only the in-frame ones, with some missing. V, J and clone size are those of that table, while D and trimming were read from the DNA. The sample lists around 200,000 clones, 84% occurring once. V lost 5 bases and J lost 8, with 15 bases in between. This CDR3 is built from 13 residues. CDR1 LNHDA and CDR2 SQIVND come from the germline V gene (reference sequence).

The sequenced material came from peripheral blood. The rearrangement joins TRBV19 to TRBJ1-2; the D is unclear. The clonotype comes from a human donor in a cohort sampled during active COVID-19. The CDR3 coding sequence is TGTGCCAGTAGTCTCCAAGGTTGGGAGGGCTACACCTTC. It codes for CASSLQGWEGYTF. Together with reference TRBV19 and TRBJ1-2, the CDR3 gives the full variable domain: DGGITQSPKYLFRKEGQNVTLSCEQNLNHDAMYWYRQDPGQGLRLIYYSQIVNDFQKGDIAEGYSVSREKKESFPLTVTSAQKNPTAFYLCASSLQGWEGYTFGSGTRLTVV.